These 8 T cell receptor beta chains originate from one sample sequenced in a study of cytomegalovirus exposure and HLA in healthy donors. The primer mix had 60 Vbeta and 13 Jbeta primers. This table comes from immunoSEQ multiplex PCR, and its TCRdb copy is limited to in-frame clones, with some not included. The sample gives 35,000 to 50,000 clones, about 60% of which show up once; around 13% is in the top ten. The source material was PBMCs. Receptors were obtained from a man between 60 and 75 years old in good health and CMV-seropositive.

The genes are TRBV29-1 and TRBJ2-1; possible D gene TRBD2, 5 bases. There are 14 residues in the CDR3. V dropped 3 bases and J dropped 0 bases, with 9 bases sitting between them. Germline CDR1 is SQVTM and CDR2 is ANQGSEA. CDR3 sequence: CSVDRESSYNEQFF. CDR3 DNA sequence: TGCAGCGTTGATAGGGAGAGCTCCTACAATGAGCAGTTCTTC.

This sequence joins TRBV6-6 and TRBJ2-2; TRBD2 agrees at 8 bases. The germline gives CDR1 MNHNY, CDR2 SVGAGI (reference sequence). V lost 0 bases and J lost 2; bases outside the gene matches: 2. CDR3 length: 16 residues. The CDR3 DNA reads TGTGCCAGCAGTTACTCAACTAGCGGAAACACCGGGGAGCTGTTTTTT. It specifies CASSYSTSGNTGELFF.

The J gene is TRBJ2-7, the V gene TRBV5-4, with 7 bases fitting TRBD2. Trimming cost V 4 bases and J 5 bases; bases outside gene matches: 12. This CDR3 spans 15 amino acids. Germline-derived CDR1 and CDR2 are SGHNT and YYREEE (reference sequence). DNA for the CDR3: TGTGCCAGCAGCATTAGGTTGCGGGAGTCCCACGAGCAGTACTTC. Protein: CASSIRLRESHEQYF.

The chain recombines TRBV28 with TRBJ2-7; perhaps TRBD1 as D (5 bases). Germline CDR1 is MDHEN and CDR2 is SYDVKM. This CDR3 spans 13 amino acids. V was cut by 1 base and J by 7 bases, with 11 bases left in between. This CDR3 reads CASSLSSQEEQYF. In nucleotides, the CDR3 is TGTGCCAGCAGTTTATCTTCACAGGAAGAGCAGTACTTC.

As DNA, the CDR3 is TGTGCCAGCAGGCCTGGACTAGCGGGAGGGCTTGGTGAGCAGTTCTTC. Translation: CASRPGLAGGLGEQFF. The rearrangement uses TRBV2 and TRBJ2-1; TRBD2 aligns across 15 bases. Per germline, CDR1 SNHLY and CDR2 FYNNEI. The CDR3 is made up of 16 amino acids. The ends lost 6 bases at V and 9 bases at J; junction bases unmatched: 9.

The chain is built from TRBV7-9 and TRBJ1-4; TRBD1 matches at 9 bases. CDR3 length equals 15 residues. Germline trimming cut 7 bases from V and 5 bases from J; bases unmatched to any gene: 8. Germline V gene data show CDR1 as SEHNR and CDR2 as FQNEAQ (reference sequence). CDR3 residues: CASTPSGTGNEKLFF. The CDR3 region has the DNA TGTGCCAGCACCCCGTCAGGGACAGGGAATGAAAAACTGTTTTTT.

J is TRBJ2-3 and V is TRBV28, with D perhaps matching TRBD2 (6 bases). Trimming shortened V by 7 bases and J by 3 bases, and 26 bases separated the two germline ends. Germline V gene lookup returns CDR1 MDHEN and CDR2 SYDVKM. The length of the CDR3 is 18 residues. The CDR3 DNA follows: TGTGCCAGCATAGGGACGGTGGGGGAGGCCGATTATACAGATACGCAGTATTTT. The encoded protein is CASIGTVGEADYTDTQYF.

The V and J genes are TRBV20-1 and TRBJ2-5; TRBD2 is a possible D gene (5 bases). CDR1 and CDR2 from the germline V gene are DFQATT and SNEGSKA (reference sequence). Between the trimmed V and J ends, which lost 7 bases and 5 bases, there was a span of 11 bases. This CDR3 is built from 11 residues. This CDR3 reads CSGGLRETQYF. The CDR3 bases are TGCAGTGGAGGGCTTCGTGAGACCCAGTACTTC.